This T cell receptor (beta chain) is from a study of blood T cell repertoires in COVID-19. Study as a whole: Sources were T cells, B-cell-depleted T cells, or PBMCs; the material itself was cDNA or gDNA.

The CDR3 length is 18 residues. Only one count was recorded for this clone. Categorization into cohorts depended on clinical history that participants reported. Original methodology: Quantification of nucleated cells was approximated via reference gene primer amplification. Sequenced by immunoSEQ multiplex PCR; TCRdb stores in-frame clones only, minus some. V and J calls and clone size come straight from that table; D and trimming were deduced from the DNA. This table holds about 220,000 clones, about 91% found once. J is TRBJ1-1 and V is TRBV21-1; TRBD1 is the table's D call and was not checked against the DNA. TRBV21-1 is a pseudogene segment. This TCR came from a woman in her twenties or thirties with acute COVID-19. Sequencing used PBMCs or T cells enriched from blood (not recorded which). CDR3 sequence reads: CASSTHRDRKRGNTEAFF. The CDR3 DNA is TGTGCCAGCAGCACACACCGGGACAGGAAAAGAGGGAACACTGAAGCTTTCTTT.